Below are 21 T cell receptor beta chains sequenced from a single sample in a study of shared clonotypes between healthy human individuals. It was CD45RO-negative cells, positively selected for CCR7, that made up naive CD8 cells, with terminally differentiated effector memory CD45RA+ cells excluded. Sequenced by immunoSEQ multiplex PCR; TCRdb stores in-frame clones only, minus some. The table has nearly 2 million clones, 85% to 95% seen once. Sequences were obtained from naive CD8+ T cells sorted from blood. These receptors were obtained from a man aged 18 to 30 in good health.

Only one count was recorded for this clone. The chain employs TRBV6-1 and TRBJ2-3, with 11 bases fitting TRBD1. The CDR3 runs to 15 residues. V lost 3 bases, J lost 3 bases, and 2 bases stayed unmatched. Germline CDR1 reads MNHNS; CDR2 reads SASEGT. In nucleotides, the CDR3 is TGTGCCAGCAGTGATGGGACAGGGGGTACAGATACGCAGTATTTT. It encodes CASSDGTGGTDTQYF.

The chain has TRBV4-1 and TRBJ2-3; unclear D gene. This CDR3 contains 15 residues. Germline V CDR1 and CDR2: MGHRA, YSYEKL. Trimming left V 0 bases short and J 4 bases short, with 11 bases between. CDR3 amino acids: CASSQEFLVADTQYF. DNA of the CDR3: TGCGCCAGCAGCCAAGAATTCTTAGTGGCAGATACGCAGTATTTT.

The V gene is TRBV5-1, the J gene TRBJ2-7, with a tentative D call TRBD1 (5 bases). The CDR3 totals 15 residues. Germline lookup yields CDR1 SGHRS and CDR2 YFSETQ. V was cut by 5 bases and J by 0 bases, with 15 bases left in between. CDR3 sequence reads: CASRGPGYSSYEQYF. The CDR3 DNA sequence: TGCGCCAGCAGAGGCCCAGGGTACAGCTCCTACGAGCAGTACTTC.

The chain employs TRBV7-2 and TRBJ2-7, with TRBD2 matching over 9 bases. The CDR3 runs 14 residues. V lost 1 base to trimming and J lost 4 bases; unmatched junction nucleotides: 2. The germline gives CDR1 SGHTA, CDR2 FQGNSA. For the CDR3, the DNA is TGTGCCAGCAGCTTAGACCTAGCGGGGTACGAGCAGTACTTC. It yields the protein CASSLDLAGYEQYF.

The chain employs TRBV28 and TRBJ1-1; D is undetermined. In germline, CDR1 is MDHEN, CDR2 SYDVKM. With 8 bases removed from V and 5 bases from J, the gap between germline ends came to 18 bases. CDR3 length: 14 residues. The CDR3 DNA sequence: TGTGCCAGCCGAAAGTCCTATTTGGGGACTGAAGCTTTCTTT. Its translation is CASRKSYLGTEAFF.

This clone has only one observation. V and J are TRBV9 and TRBJ2-3, with 10 bases fitting TRBD2. V shed 3 bases and J 5 bases; nucleotides not matched to a gene: 3. Germline CDR1 reads SGDLS; CDR2 reads YYNGEE. This CDR3 has 14 amino acids. The CDR3 nucleotides are TGTGCCAGCAGCGGCCTAGCGGGGGAAGATACGCAGTATTTT. It yields the protein CASSGLAGEDTQYF. The whole variable domain, filled in from reference TRBV9 and TRBJ2-3, reads DSGVTQTPKHLITATGQRVTLRCSPRSGDLSVYWYQQSLDQGLQFLIQYYNGEERAKGNILERFSAQQFPDLHSELNLSSLELGDSALYFCASSGLAGEDTQYFGPGTRLTVL.

This clone has only a few counts. The chain has TRBV5-6 and TRBJ1-1, with D possibly matching TRBD1 (5 bases). Between the trimmed V and J ends, which lost 0 bases and 3 bases, there was a span of 6 bases. The CDR3 spans 13 residues. From germline, CDR1 is SGHDT and CDR2 YYEEEE. The CDR3 DNA reads TGTGCCAGCAGCTTGGCAGGGTACACTGAAGCTTTCTTT. This gives the protein CASSLAGYTEAFF.

This chain uses TRBV4-2 with TRBJ2-1; perhaps D is TRBD1 or TRBD2 (5 bases each). Trimming took off 0 bases at V and 2 bases at J, with 17 bases between the two ends. Germline values: CDR1 LGHNA, CDR2 YNFKEQ. The CDR3 covers 18 residues. The CDR3 DNA is TGTGCCAGCAGCCAAGAGGGTGAGGGGTCTGGGGCCTACAATGAGCAGTTCTTC. Protein sequence: CASSQEGEGSGAYNEQFF.

The chain has TRBV7-9 and TRBJ2-3; either TRBD1 or TRBD2 may supply D (5 bases each). The V gene's germline CDR1 is SEHNR and CDR2 FQNEAQ (reference sequence). With 6 bases removed from V and 2 bases from J, the gap between germline ends came to 21 bases. This CDR3 is built from 17 residues. The CDR3, as DNA: TGTGCCAGCAGTGCCGAGGGGCAAACCAAACCCACAGATACGCAGTATTTT. Protein product: CASSAEGQTKPTDTQYF.

This clone is a singleton in its sample. The sample has other DNA sequences that encode this CDR3 too. The gene calls are TRBV5-6 and TRBJ2-7; D is ambiguous. The V end was cut by 0 bases, the J end by 0 bases, with 7 bases between. There are 14 residues in the CDR3. Germline CDR1 is SGHDT and CDR2 is YYEEEE. This CDR3 reads CASSLGLSSYEQYF. The CDR3, as DNA: TGTGCCAGCAGCTTGGGGTTGAGCTCCTACGAGCAGTACTTC.

The rearrangement links TRBV6-4 to TRBJ1-1; D gene ambiguous. Trimming pared 3 bases from V and 6 bases from J, leaving 11 bases between. CDR3 length: 13 amino acids. CDR1 and CDR2 from the germline V gene are MRHNA and SNTAGT. The CDR3 spells CASSESVFPEAFF. For the CDR3, the DNA is TGTGCCAGCAGTGAATCGGTTTTCCCTGAAGCTTTCTTT.

The genes are TRBV5-1 and TRBJ2-7, with D tentatively TRBD1 or TRBD2 (5 bases each). V lost 0 bases and J 9 bases, leaving 13 bases between the germline ends. Germline V gene lookup returns CDR1 SGHRS and CDR2 YFSETQ. CDR3 length: 13 residues. Here the CDR3 reads CASSLDEGLAQYF. As DNA, the CDR3 is TGCGCCAGCAGCTTGGACGAGGGGCTTGCGCAGTACTTC.

The chain recombines TRBV10-2 with TRBJ1-1; D perhaps matches TRBD1 (5 bases). The CDR3 has 16 residues. V gave up 6 bases and J gave up 4 bases, with 21 bases separating them. Germline lookup yields CDR1 WSHSY and CDR2 SAAADI. The CDR3 nucleotides are TGCGCCAGCAGCCCTCGGGGGGGGGAATACGGCACTGAAGCTTTCTTT. Amino acid sequence: CASSPRGGEYGTEAFF.

The V and J genes are TRBV27 and TRBJ2-3, with 11 nucleotides matching TRBD2. J was trimmed by 2 bases and V by 5 bases; bases with no gene match: 3. This CDR3 is 15 amino acids long. CDR1 and CDR2 from the germline V gene are MNHEY and SMNVEV (reference sequence). CDR3 in amino acids: CASSVTSGTTDTQYF. The CDR3 DNA reads as TGTGCCAGCAGTGTGACTAGCGGGACCACAGATACGCAGTATTTT.

The V and J genes are TRBV6-5 and TRBJ2-7; 10 nucleotides line up with TRBD2. CDR1 and CDR2 (germline): MNHEY, SVGAGI. This CDR3 comprises 12 residues. After removal of 4 bases from V and 6 bases from J, the junction contained 0 bases not matched to a gene. The CDR3 nucleotides are TGTGCCAGCAGTTCTAGCGGGAGCGAGCAGTACTTC. Protein product: CASSSSGSEQYF.

This chain joins TRBV6-5 and TRBJ2-7; a weak D match, TRBD1 (5 bases). V was pared by 2 bases and J by 4 bases, with 18 bases between. The germline CDR1 and CDR2 sequences are MNHEY and SVGAGI. CDR3 length: 16 amino acids. This chain's CDR3 is CASSYEQGLLVYEQYF. The CDR3 DNA sequence: TGTGCCAGCAGTTACGAGCAGGGCCTCCTAGTTTACGAGCAGTACTTC.

The rearrangement uses TRBV27 and TRBJ2-5, with a possible D match to TRBD1 (6 bases). The CDR3 spans 14 residues. Germline V gives CDR1 MNHEY, CDR2 SMNVEV (reference sequence). Trimming took 3 bases from V and 5 from J, leaving 13 bases between them. CDR3: CASSFTGTGETQYF. CDR3 nucleotides: TGTGCCAGCAGTTTTACAGGGACGGGTGAGACCCAGTACTTC.

About this clone itself: This may be a read error: a much more frequent sequence differs by one nucleotide. The same CDR3 is also encoded by other DNA sequences in this sample. The chain carries TRBV7-3 and TRBJ2-7; 8 positions agree with TRBD1. Germline assignment: CDR1 SGHTA and CDR2 FQGTGA. V trimming: 3 bases; J trimming: 3 bases; junction bases outside the gene matches: 1. CDR3 length: 13 amino acids. For the CDR3, the DNA is TGTGCCAGCAGCTTCGGACAGGGCTACGAGCAGTACTTC. It specifies CASSFGQGYEQYF. The whole variable domain, filled in from reference TRBV7-3 and TRBJ2-7, reads GAGVSQTPSNKVTEKGKYVELRCDPISGHTALYWYRQSLGQGPEFLIYFQGTGAADDSGLPNDRFFAVRPEGSVSTLKIQRTERGDSAVYLCASSFGQGYEQYFGPGTRLTVT.

This rearrangement joins TRBV7-3 to TRBJ2-1; D might be TRBD1 or TRBD2, each matching 5 bases. The CDR3 is 14 residues long. Trimming stripped 2 bases from V and 5 bases from J, with 10 bases between. The germline V gene encodes CDR1 SGHTA and CDR2 FQGTGA. In nucleotides, the CDR3 is TGTGCCAGCAGCTTATTACTAGGGGACAATGAGCAGTTCTTC. Its protein is CASSLLLGDNEQFF.

The rearrangement joins TRBV11-1 to TRBJ2-7; D not resolved. Between the trimmed V and J ends, which lost 2 bases and 3 bases, there was a span of 5 bases. The CDR3 consists of 12 residues. Looked up from germline, CDR1 is SGHAT and CDR2 is FQDESV (reference sequence). CDR3 sequence: CASSLSHYEQYF. As DNA, the CDR3 is TGTGCCAGCAGCTTATCGCACTACGAGCAGTACTTC.

This clone was picked up one time. The chain recombines TRBV2 with TRBJ1-1; 7 positions match TRBD1. CDR3 size: 13 residues. CDR1 and CDR2 (germline): SNHLY, FYNNEI. Trimming cost V 6 bases and J 4 bases; bases outside gene matches: 5. The CDR3 loop is CASSDREVTEAFF. Written as DNA, the CDR3 is TGTGCCAGCAGCGACAGGGAGGTCACTGAAGCTTTCTTT.